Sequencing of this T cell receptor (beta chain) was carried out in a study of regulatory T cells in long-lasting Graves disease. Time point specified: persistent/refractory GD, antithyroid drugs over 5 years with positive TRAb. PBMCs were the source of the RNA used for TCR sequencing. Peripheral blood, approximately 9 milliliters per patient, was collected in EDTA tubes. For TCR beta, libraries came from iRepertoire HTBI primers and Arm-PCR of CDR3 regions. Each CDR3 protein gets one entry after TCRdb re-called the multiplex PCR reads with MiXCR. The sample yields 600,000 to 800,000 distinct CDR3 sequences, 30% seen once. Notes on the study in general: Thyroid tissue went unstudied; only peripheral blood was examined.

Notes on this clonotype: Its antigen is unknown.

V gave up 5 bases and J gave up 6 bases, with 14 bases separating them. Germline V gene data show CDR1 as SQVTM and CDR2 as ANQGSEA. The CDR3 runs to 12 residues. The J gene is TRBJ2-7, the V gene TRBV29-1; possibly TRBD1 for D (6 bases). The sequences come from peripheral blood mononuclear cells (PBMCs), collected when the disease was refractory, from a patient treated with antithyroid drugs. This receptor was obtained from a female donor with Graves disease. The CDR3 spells CSVFLGAGEQYF. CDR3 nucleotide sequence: TGCAGCGTTTTTTTGGGGGCGGGCGAGCAGTACTTC.